Listed below are T cell receptor beta chains from one sample, sequenced in a study of technical replicates of blood from a few donors. The repertoire was sequenced with immunoSEQ multiplex PCR; TCRdb's copy has only in-frame clones and lacks some. Among roughly 79,000 clones listed, around 92% were seen once. The sample comprised T cells isolated from PBMCs. All receptors come from a human donor in good health. Some clones in this sample may be carry-over from other donors' samples. Both conserved end residues are part of each CDR3. Fields, in order: V gene, J gene, clone size, D gene, CDR3 protein, CDR3 DNA. D genes are given only for firm matches. Some rows mark clone size as missing; the rest say once, few, many or name a class of expanded clone.

V: TRBV19; J: TRBJ2-7; size: -; D: -; CDR3: CASSTRGRGSYEQYF; DNA: TGTGCCAGTAGTACCCGTGGCAGGGGTAGCTACGAGCAGTACTTC
V: TRBV19; J: TRBJ2-7; size: -; D: -; CDR3: CASSIGHSYEQYF; DNA: TGTGCCAGTAGTATAGGTCACTCTTACGAGCAGTACTTC
V: TRBV5-1; J: TRBJ2-5; size: -; D: -; CDR3: CASSLSAGQETQYF; DNA: TGCGCCAGCAGCTTGTCGGCAGGACAAGAGACCCAGTACTTC
V: TRBV10-2; J: TRBJ1-4; size: -; D: -; CDR3: CASRIPGSNEKLFF; DNA: TGCGCCAGCAGGATACCAGGGTCCAATGAAAAACTGTTTTTT
V: TRBV11-2; J: TRBJ2-2; size: -; D: TRBD1; CDR3: CASSELDRGPEGGELFF; DNA: TGTGCCAGCAGCGAACTGGACAGGGGCCCCGAAGGCGGGGAGCTGTTTTTT
V: TRBV19; J: TRBJ2-5; size: -; D: -; CDR3: CASKIPAEETQYF; DNA: TGTGCCAGTAAAATACCAGCGGAGGAGACCCAGTACTTC
V: TRBV5-6; J: TRBJ2-5; size: -; D: -; CDR3: CASSEGLQETQYF; DNA: TGTGCCAGCAGCGAGGGACTCCAAGAGACCCAGTACTTC
V: TRBV28; J: TRBJ2-1; size: once; D: TRBD2; CDR3: CASLASGAYNEQFF; DNA: TGTGCCAGCTTAGCTAGCGGGGCCTACAATGAGCAGTTCTTC
V: TRBV19; J: TRBJ2-7; size: -; D: TRBD2; CDR3: CASSINLIGGLAGEYEQYF; DNA: TGTGCCAGTAGTATAAATCTGATTGGGGGACTAGCGGGGGAATACGAGCAGTACTTC
V: TRBV25-1; J: TRBJ1-1; size: -; D: -; CDR3: CASSERAGKWTEAFF; DNA: TGTGCCAGCAGTGAGCGGGCGGGAAAGTGGACTGAAGCTTTCTTT
V: TRBV27; J: TRBJ2-5; size: -; D: -; CDR3: CASSLVGPLETQYF; DNA: TGTGCCAGCAGTTTAGTTGGGCCTTTGGAGACCCAGTACTTC
V: TRBV14; J: TRBJ1-2; size: -; D: TRBD1; CDR3: CASSQQDRGPANYGYTF; DNA: TGTGCCAGCAGCCAACAAGACAGGGGGCCAGCTAACTATGGCTACACCTTC
V: TRBV5-6; J: TRBJ2-3; size: -; D: TRBD2; CDR3: CASRRLAGGPPDTQYF; DNA: TGTGCCAGCAGACGACTAGCGGGAGGTCCCCCAGATACGCAGTATTTT
V: TRBV19; J: TRBJ1-1; size: few; D: TRBD1; CDR3: CASRGQGGKNTEAFF; DNA: TGTGCCAGTAGGGGACAGGGCGGAAAGAACACTGAAGCTTTCTTT
V: TRBV5-6; J: TRBJ1-1; size: -; D: -; CDR3: CASSGGSGGSAAFF; DNA: TGTGCCAGCAGCGGGGGGTCGGGAGGGTCGGCCGCTTTCTTT
V: TRBV5-1; J: TRBJ2-1; size: -; D: -; CDR3: CASSQPMGWAQGKDNEQFF; DNA: TGCGCCAGCAGCCAACCCATGGGGTGGGCGCAGGGGAAAGACAATGAGCAGTTCTTC
V: TRBV30; J: TRBJ1-1; size: -; D: -; CDR3: CAWQLTGRTEAFF; DNA: TGTGCCTGGCAACTTACAGGGAGAACTGAAGCTTTCTTT
V: TRBV6-1; J: TRBJ1-5; size: -; D: -; CDR3: CASSERPSSGEPQHF; DNA: TGTGCCAGCAGTGAACGGCCCTCCTCGGGTGAGCCCCAGCATTTT
V: TRBV6-1; J: TRBJ2-7; size: once; D: TRBD2; CDR3: CASSRGGGGYEQYF; DNA: TGTGCCAGCAGTCGAGGTGGCGGGGGCTACGAGCAGTACTTC
V: TRBV18; J: TRBJ1-1; size: -; D: -; CDR3: CASSLDMNTEAFF; DNA: TGTGCCAGCTCATTGGACATGAACACTGAAGCTTTCTTT
V: TRBV5-1; J: TRBJ2-3; size: -; D: TRBD1; CDR3: CASSLGTGGTDTQYF; DNA: TGCGCCAGCAGCTTGGGGACAGGGGGCACAGATACGCAGTATTTT
V: TRBV21-1; J: TRBJ2-7; size: once; D: -; CDR3: CASSKWRGVSYEQYF; DNA: TGTGCCAGCAGCAAATGGCGGGGGGTGTCCTACGAGCAGTACTTC
V: TRBV7-8; J: TRBJ2-7; size: -; D: TRBD1; CDR3: CASSLLGQGIYEQYF; DNA: TGTGCCAGCAGCTTACTGGGACAGGGGATCTACGAGCAGTACTTC
V: TRBV21-1; J: TRBJ1-1; size: -; D: -; CDR3: CASSPPSGQYTEAFF; DNA: TGTGCCAGCAGCCCTCCCTCGGGACAGTACACTGAAGCTTTCTTT
V: TRBV9; J: TRBJ1-2; size: -; D: TRBD1; CDR3: CASSVARQGDYGYTF; DNA: TGTGCCAGCAGCGTAGCCCGACAGGGGGATTATGGCTACACCTTC
V: TRBV6-6; J: TRBJ2-7; size: -; D: TRBD2; CDR3: CASSWTSGISYEQYF; DNA: TGTGCCAGCAGCTGGACTAGCGGGATCTCCTACGAGCAGTACTTC
V: TRBV29-1; J: TRBJ1-4; size: -; D: TRBD1; CDR3: CSVVSGQGENEKLFF; DNA: TGCAGCGTTGTATCTGGACAGGGGGAGAATGAAAAACTGTTTTTT
V: TRBV28; J: TRBJ1-6; size: -; D: -; CDR3: CASSLRGFNSPLHF; DNA: TGTGCCAGCAGTTTACGAGGTTTCAATTCACCCCTCCACTTT
V: TRBV30; J: TRBJ1-5; size: -; D: TRBD1; CDR3: CAYGTGGGRFNQPQHF; DNA: TGTGCCTACGGGACAGGGGGCGGAAGGTTCAATCAGCCCCAGCATTTT
V: TRBV19; J: TRBJ1-1; size: -; D: TRBD1; CDR3: CASSPETGLNTEAFF; DNA: TGTGCCAGTAGTCCCGAGACAGGGTTGAACACTGAAGCTTTCTTT
V: TRBV12-5; J: TRBJ1-2; size: -; D: TRBD1; CDR3: CASGLTLTGQLAGVNYGYTF; DNA: TGTGCTAGTGGTTTGACTCTTACGGGACAGCTCGCCGGGGTTAACTATGGCTACACCTTC
V: TRBV19; J: TRBJ2-7; size: -; D: -; CDR3: CASSIGRGQYF; DNA: TGTGCCAGTAGTATAGGGAGAGGACAGTACTTC
V: TRBV29-1; J: TRBJ1-2; size: -; D: -; CDR3: CSVDETGENYGYTF; DNA: TGCAGCGTTGATGAGACCGGGGAGAACTATGGCTACACCTTC
V: TRBV7-6; J: TRBJ2-1; size: -; D: TRBD2; CDR3: CASSLATSGFYEQFF; DNA: TGTGCCAGCAGCTTAGCGACTAGCGGGTTCTATGAGCAGTTCTTC
V: TRBV9; J: TRBJ1-3; size: -; D: -; CDR3: CASSNGAGRSGNTIYF; DNA: TGTGCCAGCAGCAATGGGGCAGGGCGTTCTGGAAACACCATATATTTT
V: TRBV29-1; J: TRBJ2-3; size: -; D: -; CDR3: CSINRGGSDTQYF; DNA: TGCAGCATCAACAGGGGAGGTTCGGATACGCAGTATTTT
V: TRBV7-6; J: TRBJ2-3; size: -; D: -; CDR3: CASSHRGGLKEVSTDTQYF; DNA: TGTGCCAGCAGCCACAGGGGGGGGCTCAAGGAGGTTTCCACAGATACGCAGTATTTT
V: TRBV2; J: TRBJ2-5; size: once; D: -; CDR3: CASSPRLAGLGQETQYF; DNA: TGTGCCAGCAGCCCCAGGCTCGCGGGATTGGGCCAAGAGACCCAGTACTTC
V: TRBV7-9; J: TRBJ2-1; size: -; D: -; CDR3: CASSPGLSFGNEQFF; DNA: TGTGCCAGCAGCCCCGGACTGAGCTTCGGCAATGAGCAGTTCTTC
V: TRBV4-1; J: TRBJ2-3; size: -; D: -; CDR3: CASSQQDSTDTQYF; DNA: TGCGCCAGCAGCCAGCAAGACTCCACAGATACGCAGTATTTT
V: TRBV19; J: TRBJ2-6; size: -; D: TRBD1; CDR3: CASSMGTGPGANVLTF; DNA: TGTGCCAGTAGTATGGGGACAGGGCCTGGGGCCAACGTCCTGACTTTC
V: TRBV6-5; J: TRBJ1-2; size: -; D: -; CDR3: CASSYLGVDGYTF; DNA: TGTGCCAGCAGTTACCTCGGGGTAGATGGCTACACCTTC